This T cell receptor beta chain emerged from a study of vaccination effects on CD4 cells after COVID-19. The repertoire was sequenced with immunoSEQ multiplex PCR; TCRdb's copy has only in-frame clones and lacks some. The table includes tens of thousands of clones, around 80% detected once. With the ViraFEST assay, the study expanded antigen-specific CD4+ T cells using viral peptide pools, then sequenced them. The culture ran for around nine days, and then CD4+ T cells were isolated. It was two doses of either the BNT162b2 or mRNA-1273 vaccine that participants received. Details on this clone: Antigen unknown.

The V and J ends lost 3 bases and 1 base respectively, with 18 bases between them. CDR1 is MDHEN and CDR2 is SYDVKM in the germline V gene. This CDR3 is 17 amino acids long. The sample consisted of CD4+ T cells from PBMCs cultured with HCoV-229E spike peptides, taken after COVID-19 vaccination. The chain employs TRBV28 and TRBJ1-1; the D gene is possibly TRBD1 (5 bases). The receptor was isolated from a human donor who received a COVID-19 vaccine. As DNA, the CDR3 is TGTGCCAGCAGTTTCGGCCTGGAGGGGAAGGGGAACACTGAAGCTTTCTTT. This sequence encodes CASSFGLEGKGNTEAFF.